These 22 T cell receptor beta chains were sequenced from one sample in a study of CD8 T cells in Susac syndrome. After extraction with the RNeasy kit, roughly 0.45 to 1 ug of the RNA was reverse transcribed using random hexamers. TCRdb recomputed calls from the immunoSEQ multiplex PCR reads with MiXCR, one row per CDR3 protein. The profile shows some 120,000 distinct CDR3 sequences, 91% of them singletons. Sequenced sample: CD8+ T cells from PBMCs. These receptors were collected from a human donor with multiple sclerosis.

CDR3: CASSPYQGLAGAGTTDTQYF. CDR3 nucleotide sequence: TGCGCCAGCAGCCCTTACCAAGGGCTAGCGGGAGCTGGGACCACAGATACGCAGTATTTT. This chain connects TRBV4-1 to TRBJ2-3, with 10 bases identical to TRBD2. Germline values: CDR1 MGHRA, CDR2 YSYEKL. The V and J ends lost 4 bases and 2 bases, in that order; junction bases with no gene match: 18. The length of the CDR3 is 20 residues.

This chain links TRBV2 with TRBJ2-7; weak D call: TRBD2 (5 bases). CDR3 length: 14 amino acids. Trimming took 5 bases from V and 3 from J, leaving 14 bases between them. From germline, CDR1 is SNHLY and CDR2 FYNNEI. CDR3: CASSQRPLRYEQYF. DNA of the CDR3: TGTGCCAGCAGTCAGCGGCCACTCCGCTACGAGCAGTACTTC.

The genes are TRBV12-3 or TRBV12-4 and TRBJ1-2; tentatively, D is TRBD1 (5 bases). The germline V and J ends were trimmed by 10 bases and 4 bases, with 22 bases remaining between them. The CDR3 has 15 amino acids. CDR3 residues: CATTSGGESRYGYTF. In nucleotides, the CDR3 is TGTGCCACCACCTCGGGGGGGGAGTCACGCTATGGCTACACCTTC.

V is TRBV12-3 or TRBV12-4 and J is TRBJ1-2, with D uncertain. This CDR3 is built from 10 residues. V lost 11 bases to trimming and J lost 8 bases, with 12 bases between them. The CDR3: CAAFKEGYTF. The DNA of the CDR3 is TGTGCCGCGTTCAAGGAGGGCTACACCTTC.

The chain couples TRBV13 to TRBJ2-1, with D perhaps matching TRBD2 (5 bases). V lost 5 bases, J lost 4 bases, and 12 bases lay in between. CDR3 length: 14 amino acids. Germline V lookup: CDR1 PRHDT, CDR2 FYEKMQ (reference sequence). The CDR3 coding sequence is TGTGCCAGCAGCCCCTCCGGGGAGTACAATGAGCAGTTCTTC. Its translation is CASSPSGEYNEQFF.

The chain uses TRBV30 and TRBJ1-1; D not certain. The germline gives CDR1 GTSNPN, CDR2 SVGIG (reference sequence). The V end lost 0 bases, the J end lost 0 bases, and 14 bases lay between the germline ends. The CDR3 is 16 amino acids. CDR3: CAWSVPGGLMNTEAFF. The CDR3 bases are TGTGCCTGGAGTGTACCGGGCGGCCTCATGAACACTGAAGCTTTCTTT.

CDR3 residues: CAWSDGGADGYTF. The CDR3 coding sequence is TGTGCCTGGAGTGACGGGGGTGCCGATGGCTACACCTTC. V usage is TRBV30 and J usage is TRBJ1-2, with D possibly TRBD1 on 5 matching bases. Deletions cut 1 base from V and 6 bases from J, with 12 bases between. The germline CDR1 and CDR2 sequences are GTSNPN and SVGIG (reference sequence). The CDR3 loop spans 13 amino acids.

V is TRBV5-1 and J is TRBJ1-1; D remains unclear. The germline V gene encodes CDR1 SGHRS and CDR2 YFSETQ. V was shortened by 1 base and J by 3 bases, with 7 bases between the two germline ends. The CDR3 contains 13 residues. The CDR3 region has the DNA TGCGCCAGCAGCTTGAATCGCTACACTGAAGCTTTCTTT. This translates into CASSLNRYTEAFF.

This chain uses TRBV11-2 with TRBJ2-7, with D unresolved. V lost 6 bases to trimming and J lost 2 bases, with 5 bases between them. The CDR3 consists of 11 residues. CDR1 is SGHAT, CDR2 FQNNGV, per germline. This chain's CDR3 is CASRKTYEQYF. The CDR3, as DNA: TGTGCCAGCAGGAAAACCTACGAGCAGTACTTC. The variable domain in full, with the rest retrieved from reference TRBV11-2 and TRBJ2-7, is EAGVAQSPRYKIIEKRQSVAFWCNPISGHATLYWYQQILGQGPKLLIQFQNNGVVDDSQLPKDRFSAERLKGVDSTLKIQPAKLEDSAVYLCASRKTYEQYFGPGTRLTVT.

The gene calls are TRBV5-4 and TRBJ2-3; 8 bases agree with TRBD2. Germline V gene data show CDR1 as SGHNT and CDR2 as YYREEE (reference sequence). Losses at the gene ends were 6 bases for V and 4 bases for J; bases not matched to a gene: 13. The CDR3 spans 16 residues. The CDR3 nucleotides are TGTGCCAGCACCTATGACGCCGGGACTAGTCCAGATACGCAGTATTTT. Translating gives CASTYDAGTSPDTQYF. The complete variable domain, with remaining parts taken from reference TRBV5-4 and TRBJ2-3, reads ETGVTQSPTHLIKTRGQQVTLRCSSQSGHNTVSWYQQALGQGPQFIFQYYREEENGRGNFPPRFSGLQFPNYSSELNVNALELDDSALYLCASTYDAGTSPDTQYFGPGTRLTVL.

V gene TRBV9 combines with J gene TRBJ1-1, with D uncertain. Deletions cut 0 bases from V and 4 bases from J, with 7 bases between. The CDR3 totals 13 residues. CDR1 is SGDLS, CDR2 YYNGEE, per germline. The CDR3 DNA sequence: TGTGCCAGCAGCGTAGGGACGGTCACTGAAGCTTTCTTT. This codes for CASSVGTVTEAFF.

The V and J genes are TRBV7-9 and TRBJ1-3; D gene unclear. The CDR3 spans 15 residues. The germline V and J ends were trimmed by 6 bases and 0 bases, with 12 bases remaining between them. The germline gives CDR1 SEHNR, CDR2 FQNEAQ (reference sequence). The CDR3 here is CASSSGRFSGNTIYF. CDR3 nucleotide sequence: TGTGCCAGCAGTTCAGGCAGGTTCTCTGGAAACACCATATATTTT.

The V and J genes are TRBV29-1 and TRBJ2-7, with TRBD1 identical over 10 bases. The CDR3 has 14 residues. V lost 7 bases, J lost 0 bases, and 6 bases stayed unmatched. The germline CDR1 and CDR2 sequences are SQVTM and ANQGSEA. CDR3 residues: CSATGTGDSYEQYF. The CDR3 DNA sequence: TGCAGCGCTACCGGGACAGGGGACTCCTACGAGCAGTACTTC.

The chain is built from TRBV2 and TRBJ2-2, with a possible D match to TRBD2 (7 bases). V lost 3 bases, J lost 4 bases, and 15 bases lay in between. Germline V gene lookup returns CDR1 SNHLY and CDR2 FYNNEI. CDR3 length: 16 residues. CDR3 DNA sequence: TGTGCCAGCAGTGACGGTATCCGGGGGGCCACCGGGGAGCTGTTTTTT. Protein: CASSDGIRGATGELFF.

The chain recombines TRBV29-1 with TRBJ2-1, with D uncertain. The germline V and J ends were trimmed by 6 bases and 3 bases, with 9 bases remaining between them. The CDR3 runs 12 residues. Per the germline V gene, CDR1 is SQVTM and CDR2 is ANQGSEA. The CDR3 loop reads CSVLELYNEQFF. The DNA of the CDR3 is TGCAGCGTGTTGGAGCTCTACAATGAGCAGTTCTTC.

This clonotype was picked up one time. V is TRBV3-1 and J is TRBJ1-2; D gene uncertain. The length of the CDR3 is 15 residues. The ends were cut back, 4 bases at V and 5 bases at J, with 17 bases in the middle. Germline V gene sequence: CDR1 LGHDT, CDR2 YNNKEL (reference sequence). The CDR3, as DNA: TGTGCCAGCAGCCCGTCTTCAGTGGGGATATATGGCTACACCTTC. Translation gives CASSPSSVGIYGYTF.

This clonotype was observed a few times. The V and J genes are TRBV7-9 and TRBJ2-7; D is perhaps TRBD1 (5 bases). Germline V CDR1 and CDR2: SEHNR, FQNEAQ (reference sequence). The CDR3 is 13 residues long. V was trimmed by 6 bases and J by 3 bases, leaving 12 bases between them. The CDR3 is CASSLDTFYEQYF. The CDR3 coding sequence is TGTGCCAGCAGTTTGGACACTTTCTACGAGCAGTACTTC.

This clonotype was seen a handful of times. The genes are TRBV20-1 and TRBJ2-7, with a possible D match to TRBD2 (6 bases). Germline CDR1 and CDR2: DFQATT and SNEGSKA (reference sequence). The CDR3 covers 20 residues. The CDR3 nucleotides are TGCAGGGAACCGAGTGCTAGAGGAGGGGCCAGATACCGTGCCCCCTACGAGCAGTACTTC. Translation: CREPSARGGARYRAPYEQYF.

The rearrangement links TRBV15 to TRBJ2-1; TRBD2 might be the D (5 bases). Germline CDR1 is LNHNV and CDR2 is YYDKDF (reference sequence). The CDR3 is made up of 15 amino acids. V was trimmed by 7 bases and J by 1 base, leaving 14 bases between them. CDR3 amino acids: CATKPVGVSYNEQFF. In DNA, the CDR3 is TGTGCCACCAAGCCTGTCGGGGTTTCCTACAATGAGCAGTTCTTC.

This clonotype was picked up one time. The chain recombines TRBV24-1 with TRBJ2-2; 8 positions match TRBD1. The germline gives CDR1 KGHDR, CDR2 SFDVKD. This CDR3 has 14 amino acids. Losses at the gene ends were 5 bases for V and 3 bases for J; bases not matched to a gene: 1. For the CDR3, the DNA is TGTGCCACCAGTGGGACAGGGTACACCGGGGAGCTGTTTTTT. This gives the protein CATSGTGYTGELFF.

The chain links TRBV29-1 to TRBJ2-1, with TRBD2 identical over 14 bases. Germline V CDR1 and CDR2: SQVTM, ANQGSEA. V gave up 7 bases and J gave up 8 bases; unmatched junction bases: 7. This CDR3 is built from 14 residues. This chain's CDR3 is CSGAEGLAGDEQFF. The CDR3 DNA reads TGCAGCGGCGCAGAGGGACTAGCGGGAGATGAGCAGTTCTTC.

V usage is TRBV6-1 and J usage is TRBJ2-5; D could derive from TRBD1 or TRBD2 (5 bases each). CDR3 length: 13 residues. The germline V gene has CDR1 MNHNS and CDR2 SASEGT. V was shortened by 1 base and J by 3 bases, with 6 bases between the two germline ends. CDR3 region: CASSEVGEETQYF. CDR3 sequence (DNA): TGTGCCAGCAGTGAAGTGGGGGAAGAGACCCAGTACTTC.